This entry features one T cell receptor (beta chain) sequence. Its matching antigen is unknown. This specimen belongs to a study of T cell responses to AZD1222 COVID-19 vaccine. Study-level results: Increases in Spike-specific TCR breadth and depth were seen after two AZD1222 doses.

The table came from immunoSEQ multiplex PCR; TCRdb's copy has only in-frame clones and leaves some out. The sample lists about 190,000 clones; around 87% were seen once. Trimming cost V 5 bases and J 6 bases; bases outside gene matches: 2. Germline-derived CDR1 and CDR2 are LGHNA and YNFKEQ. This CDR3 is 13 amino acids long. This chain connects TRBV4-2 to TRBJ1-2; 11 bases are shared with TRBD1. The sequencing here drew on peripheral blood, taken on day 0 of MenACWY control vaccination. The clonotype was recovered from an adult in good health. In DNA, the CDR3 is TGTGCCAGCAGCTCGGGACAGGGGGATGGCTACACCTTC. This codes for CASSSGQGDGYTF.